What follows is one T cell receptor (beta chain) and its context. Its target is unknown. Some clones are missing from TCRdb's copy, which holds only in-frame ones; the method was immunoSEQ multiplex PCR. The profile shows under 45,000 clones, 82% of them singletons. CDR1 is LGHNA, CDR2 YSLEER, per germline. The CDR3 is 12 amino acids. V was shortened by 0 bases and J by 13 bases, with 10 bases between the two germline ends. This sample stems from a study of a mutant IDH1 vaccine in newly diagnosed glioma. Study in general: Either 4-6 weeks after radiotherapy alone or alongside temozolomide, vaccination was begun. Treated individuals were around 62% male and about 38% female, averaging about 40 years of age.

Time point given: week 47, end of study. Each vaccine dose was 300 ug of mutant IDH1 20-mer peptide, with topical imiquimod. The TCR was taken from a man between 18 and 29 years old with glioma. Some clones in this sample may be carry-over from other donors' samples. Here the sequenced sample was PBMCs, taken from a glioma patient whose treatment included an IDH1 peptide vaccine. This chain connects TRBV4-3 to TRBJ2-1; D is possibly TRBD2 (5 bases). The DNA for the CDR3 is TGCGCCAGCAGCCAAGATAGGCTAGCACAGTTCTTC. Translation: CASSQDRLAQFF.